This TCR beta chain was recovered during a study of regulatory T cells in long-lasting Graves disease. Notes on the study in general: When disease was persistent, TRBV28, TRBJ1-2 and TRBJ2-5 were the favored segments. Whereas new patients shared about a thousand public clonotypes, persistent patients shared more, at 2,500 to 3,500.

Through Arm-PCR of CDR3 regions and iRepertoire HTBI primers, TCR beta libraries were built. TCRdb reprocessed the multiplex PCR reads with MiXCR, giving one entry per CDR3 protein. In the table there are roughly 500,000 distinct CDR3 sequences, 13% of which are singletons. Noted time point: newly diagnosed GD, antithyroid drugs for less than 3 months. The TCR library was made from RNA extracted from PBMCs. It was American Thyroid Association guidelines that determined Graves' disease diagnosis. This CDR3 has 15 residues. V was trimmed by 5 bases and J by 2 bases, leaving 10 bases between them. The V gene's germline CDR1 is MNHNS and CDR2 SASEGT. This clonotype turned up a few times. The antigen is unknown. These data are also associated with another study on T cells in Graves' hyperthyroidism and ophthalmopathy. According to that study: A patient was excluded if there was uncontrolled infection, other autoimmune disease, pregnancy or lactation.

This chain uses TRBV6-1 with TRBJ2-6; D may be TRBD1 or TRBD2 (5 bases each). The TCR comes from a young man with Graves disease. The input for sequencing was peripheral blood mononuclear cells (PBMCs), taken at new diagnosis, from a patient treated with antithyroid drugs. Here the CDR3 reads CASSPRGAGANVLTF. CDR3 DNA: TGTGCCAGCAGTCCGAGAGGGGCTGGGGCCAACGTCCTGACTTTC.